The 26 T cell receptor beta chains below all came from one sample that was sequenced in a study of control samples from healthy donors and cancer patients. Method: immunoSEQ multiplex PCR; TCRdb's copy keeps in-frame clones and lacks some. The repertoire consists of approximately 210,000 clones, with about 90% occurring once and the leading ten covering approximately 1.8%. The sample was blood. The receptor set was obtained from a man aged 25-40 years in good health.

The chain couples TRBV19 to TRBJ2-5; a possible D gene is TRBD2 (5 bases). In germline, CDR1 is LNHDA, CDR2 SQIVND (reference sequence). Trimming stripped 2 bases from V and 2 bases from J, with 9 bases between. The CDR3 contains 14 residues. CDR3 region: CASSIPGSQETQYF. In nucleotides, the CDR3 is TGTGCCAGTAGTATACCGGGATCGCAAGAGACCCAGTACTTC. Full variable domain (rest looked up from reference TRBV19 and TRBJ2-5): DGGITQSPKYLFRKEGQNVTLSCEQNLNHDAMYWYRQDPGQGLRLIYYSQIVNDFQKGDIAEGYSVSREKKESFPLTVTSAQKNPTAFYLCASSIPGSQETQYFGPGTRLLVL.

The chain carries TRBV6-1 and TRBJ1-2, with 7 positions matching TRBD1. CDR1 and CDR2 from the germline V gene are MNHNS and SASEGT. With 3 bases clipped from V and 3 bases from J, the junction kept 7 bases outside the gene matches. CDR3 length: 15 amino acids. The CDR3 DNA is TGTGCCAGCAGTGACCAACCGGGACAGTACTATGGCTACACCTTC. It specifies CASSDQPGQYYGYTF.

The DNA for the CDR3 is TGCAGCGTTGAAGGGTACACCGGGGAGCTGTTTTTT. This gives the protein CSVEGYTGELFF. The chain carries TRBV29-1 and TRBJ2-2; D remains ambiguous. Trimming pared 1 base from V and 3 bases from J, leaving 3 bases between. CDR1 SQVTM and CDR2 ANQGSEA come from the germline V gene. The length of the CDR3 is 12 residues.

V usage is TRBV6-5 and J usage is TRBJ1-1; maybe TRBD1 (6 bases). CDR1 is MNHEY, CDR2 SVGAGI, per germline. V was cut by 6 bases and J by 1 base, with 15 bases left in between. CDR3 length: 15 amino acids. CDR3 sequence (DNA): TGTGCCAGCAGCCTATATACAGGGTCGAACACTGAAGCTTTCTTT. The encoded protein is CASSLYTGSNTEAFF.

This clone was seen only once. V and J are TRBV5-4 and TRBJ1-1, with D unclear. The CDR3 is 14 residues long. Trimming removed 0 bases from V and 3 bases from J, with 9 bases in between. Germline assignment: CDR1 SGHNT and CDR2 YYREEE (reference sequence). The CDR3 region is CASSLEWVDTEAFF. The DNA of the CDR3 is TGTGCCAGCAGCTTGGAGTGGGTAGACACTGAAGCTTTCTTT.

The gene calls are TRBV7-8 and TRBJ1-4; TRBD1 matches 7 bases. The CDR3 spans 17 residues. V lost 5 bases to trimming and J lost 5 bases; unmatched junction nucleotides: 14. Germline V gives CDR1 SGHVS, CDR2 FQNEAQ. The CDR3 is CASSLMSSGQTNEKLFF. The CDR3 coding sequence is TGTGCCAGCAGCCTTATGTCCTCGGGACAGACAAATGAAAAACTGTTTTTT.

The chain uses TRBV5-1 and TRBJ2-1, with D possibly TRBD2 on 6 matching bases. The CDR3 loop spans 13 amino acids. Trimming removed 4 bases from V and 2 bases from J, with 7 bases in between. CDR1 and CDR2 from the germline V gene are SGHRS and YFSETQ. This chain's CDR3 is CASSGTAYNEQFF. The CDR3 DNA reads as TGCGCCAGCAGCGGGACTGCCTACAATGAGCAGTTCTTC.

This clone was counted once. V is TRBV10-1 and J is TRBJ2-3; 12 nucleotides agree with TRBD2. With V trimmed by 2 bases and J by 5 bases, 8 bases remained unmatched. This CDR3 spans 17 amino acids. The germline CDR1 and CDR2 sequences are WNHNN and SYGVQD (reference sequence). The CDR3 spells CASSEGGLAGERDTQYF. In nucleotides, the CDR3 is TGCGCCAGCAGTGAGGGGGGACTAGCGGGCGAACGAGATACGCAGTATTTT.

The CDR3 protein is CASSEANREYEQYF. In DNA form, the CDR3 reads TGTGCCAGCAGTGAAGCGAACAGGGAATACGAGCAGTACTTC. This chain connects TRBV6-1 to TRBJ2-7, with D tentatively TRBD1 (6 bases). CDR1 is MNHNS and CDR2 is SASEGT in the germline V gene. Trimming took 0 bases from V and 4 from J, leaving 10 bases between them. CDR3 length equals 14 residues.

The chain carries TRBV2 and TRBJ2-3; D is possibly TRBD1 or TRBD2 (5 bases each). From germline, CDR1 is SNHLY and CDR2 FYNNEI. The CDR3 is 14 amino acids. Trimming took 7 bases from V and 0 from J, leaving 11 bases between them. CDR3 sequence (DNA): TGTGCCAGCACGAGGGACCTTAGCACAGATACGCAGTATTTT. Encoded protein: CASTRDLSTDTQYF.

The count of this clone is one. This chain connects TRBV29-1 to TRBJ1-1, with D perhaps matching TRBD1 (5 bases). This CDR3 comprises 13 residues. CDR1 and CDR2 (germline): SQVTM, ANQGSEA. Trimming stripped 4 bases from V and 5 bases from J, with 14 bases between. The CDR3: CSVGYRKGTEAFF. In DNA form, the CDR3 reads TGCAGCGTTGGTTACAGGAAAGGTACTGAAGCTTTCTTT.

The J gene is TRBJ1-4, the V gene TRBV19, with 10 nucleotides matching TRBD1. CDR1 LNHDA and CDR2 SQIVND come from the germline V gene (reference sequence). The CDR3 length is 14 residues. V trimming: 5 bases; J trimming: 7 bases; junction bases outside the gene matches: 4. The CDR3: CASSPTGGLEKLFF. The CDR3, as DNA: TGTGCCAGTAGTCCGACAGGGGGCCTTGAAAAACTGTTTTTT.

The CDR3 loop is CASSSADRSNEQFF. As DNA, the CDR3 is TGTGCCAGCAGCTCTGCGGACAGGTCTAATGAGCAGTTCTTC. The chain uses TRBV7-9 and TRBJ2-1; 7 bases match TRBD1. Trimming took 4 bases from V and 7 from J; bases not matched to a gene: 7. The CDR3 is made up of 14 amino acids. Germline V lookup: CDR1 SEHNR, CDR2 FQNEAQ (reference sequence).

This clone came up once. The chain recombines TRBV5-1 with TRBJ2-1, with TRBD1 identical over 7 bases. This CDR3 has 18 residues. With 0 bases clipped from V and 1 base from J, the junction kept 10 bases outside the gene matches. CDR1 and CDR2 from the germline V gene are SGHRS and YFSETQ. For the CDR3, the DNA is TGCGCCAGCAGCTTGGACGGAGTGAGGGGGCGATCCTACAATGAGCAGTTCTTC. This sequence encodes CASSLDGVRGRSYNEQFF.

The chain recombines TRBV6-5 with TRBJ1-6; tentatively, D is TRBD1 (5 bases). The CDR3 spans 15 residues. Trimming cost V 2 bases and J 4 bases, with 9 bases left between them. Per germline, CDR1 MNHEY and CDR2 SVGAGI. The CDR3 spells CASSYRDQYNSPLHF. For the CDR3, the DNA is TGTGCCAGCAGTTACCGGGACCAGTATAATTCACCCCTCCACTTT.

This chain joins TRBV5-1 and TRBJ1-1; 10 bases are a match to TRBD1. From germline, CDR1 is SGHRS and CDR2 YFSETQ. The CDR3 is made up of 14 amino acids. V dropped 0 bases and J dropped 9; count of bases not matched to a gene: 5. The CDR3 nucleotides are TGCGCCAGCAGCTTGGGACAGGGGGCAGAGAAAGCTTTCTTT. Translation gives CASSLGQGAEKAFF. The whole variable domain, remainder taken from reference TRBV5-1 and TRBJ1-1, is KAGVTQTPRYLIKTRGQQVTLSCSPISGHRSVSWYQQTPGQGLQFLFEYFSETQRNKGNFPGRFSGRQFSNSRSEMNVSTLELGDSALYLCASSLGQGAEKAFFGQGTRLTVV.

This clone has a handful of counts. This chain links TRBV18 with TRBJ1-2; 7 bases align to TRBD1. Germline CDR1 reads KGHSH; CDR2 reads LQKENI. The V segment lost 4 bases and the J segment 3 bases; nucleotides outside the gene matches: 5. The CDR3 length is 14 residues. The CDR3 here is CASSQRGLDYGYTF. In DNA form, the CDR3 reads TGTGCCAGCTCACAGAGGGGGCTGGACTATGGCTACACCTTC.

The chain couples TRBV2 to TRBJ2-7; D remains unclear. CDR1 and CDR2 (germline): SNHLY, FYNNEI. V shed 6 bases and J shed 0 bases, with 3 bases lying between them. The CDR3 runs to 11 residues. The CDR3 here is CASRSSYEQYF. As DNA, the CDR3 is TGTGCCAGCAGGAGCTCCTACGAGCAGTACTTC. Together with reference TRBV2 and TRBJ2-7, the CDR3 gives the full variable domain: EPEVTQTPSHQVTQMGQEVILRCVPISNHLYFYWYRQILGQKVEFLVSFYNNEISEKSEIFDDQFSVERPDGSNFTLKIRSTKLEDSAMYFCASRSSYEQYFGPGTRLTVT.

This sequence joins TRBV7-9 and TRBJ2-2; 8 bases fit TRBD1. The CDR3 contains 17 residues. Germline CDR1 SEHNR, CDR2 FQNEAQ (reference sequence). After removal of 4 bases from V and 4 bases from J, the junction contained 11 bases not matched to a gene. The CDR3 is CASSSPTGATLTGELFF. In DNA form, the CDR3 reads TGTGCCAGCAGCTCCCCGACAGGGGCCACGCTCACCGGGGAGCTGTTTTTT.

This chain links TRBV5-6 with TRBJ1-2; possibly TRBD1 for D (5 bases). CDR3 length: 16 residues. Between the trimmed V and J ends, which lost 2 bases and 3 bases, there was a span of 17 bases. Germline V gives CDR1 SGHDT, CDR2 YYEEEE. In DNA form, the CDR3 reads TGTGCCAGCAGCTTTACCTTGGGAGTACAGGACTATGGCTACACCTTC. Translated: CASSFTLGVQDYGYTF.

The chain combines TRBV7-6 with TRBJ2-5; 9 nucleotides line up with TRBD1. V shed 5 bases, J shed 5 bases, and the junction held 12 bases outside the gene matches. The germline V gene has CDR1 SGHVS and CDR2 FNYEAQ. This CDR3 spans 16 amino acids. The CDR3 nucleotides are TGTGCCAGCAGCCCTCGACAGGGGGGTCGAGGGGAGACCCAGTACTTC. This codes for CASSPRQGGRGETQYF.

The chain joins TRBV27 to TRBJ1-6; D may be TRBD1 (5 bases). V gave up 6 bases and J gave up 7 bases, with 13 bases separating them. Per the germline V gene, CDR1 is MNHEY and CDR2 is SMNVEV (reference sequence). The CDR3 loop spans 14 amino acids. The CDR3 DNA sequence: TGTGCCAGCAGAAACAGGTTACCGAATTCACCCCTCCACTTT. It yields the protein CASRNRLPNSPLHF.

This clone has just one count. The J gene is TRBJ2-7, the V gene TRBV6-5; the D gene is possibly TRBD2 (7 bases). The CDR3 is made up of 14 amino acids. V was shortened by 2 bases and J by 2 bases, with 10 bases between the two germline ends. Germline V gives CDR1 MNHEY, CDR2 SVGAGI. In nucleotides, the CDR3 is TGTGCCAGCAGTTACGGGGGGGGCCCCTACGAGCAGTACTTC. Amino acid sequence: CASSYGGGPYEQYF.

The V call is TRBV6-6, the J call TRBJ1-1, with D possibly matching TRBD1 (6 bases). CDR1 is MNHNY and CDR2 is SVGAGI in the germline V gene (reference sequence). V lost 5 bases, J lost 4 bases, and 20 bases lay in between. The CDR3 is 16 amino acids. As DNA, the CDR3 is TGTGCCAGCAGTCACTACTTAAGGGGGGACGGCACTGAAGCTTTCTTT. Its translation is CASSHYLRGDGTEAFF.

This clone was detected once. The genes are TRBV5-1 and TRBJ2-7; D might be TRBD2 (6 bases). Trimming removed 5 bases at V and 3 bases at J, with 12 bases between. Germline values: CDR1 SGHRS, CDR2 YFSETQ. This CDR3 contains 13 residues. The CDR3, as DNA: TGCGCCAGCAGGGGCGGGGACCACTACGAGCAGTACTTC. Amino acid sequence: CASRGGDHYEQYF.

The rearrangement uses TRBV4-1 and TRBJ2-1, with D possibly matching TRBD1 (5 bases). From germline, CDR1 is MGHRA and CDR2 YSYEKL. V was shortened by 0 bases and J by 2 bases, with 11 bases between the two germline ends. CDR3 length: 16 amino acids. The CDR3 sequence: CASSQERLQAYNEQFF. The DNA for the CDR3 is TGCGCCAGCAGCCAAGAGCGGTTACAGGCCTACAATGAGCAGTTCTTC.